Sequencing of this T cell receptor beta chain was carried out in a study of T cells in Graves' hyperthyroidism and ophthalmopathy (dated by TCRdb to between 2018 and 2020). Regarding the research as a whole: Peripheral blood samples were taken at the time of initial diagnosis, prior to any treatment. A discovery cohort of about 100 patients, 43 with Graves' ophthalmopathy and more than 55 with stable Graves' hyperthyroidism, was used to find distinguishing TCR V-J signatures. Whether ophthalmopathy could be predicted prospectively was tested in an independent validation cohort made up of roughly 19 hyperthyroidism patients plus 17 patients who later progressed to ophthalmopathy. For training and testing, the roughly 100 patients in the discovery cohort were randomly divided in a 7:3 ratio. Thyroid tissue and blood T-cell repertoires from roughly 6 Graves' hyperthyroidism patients were also compared in the study. Once sampling was done, hyperthyroidism patients were given methimazole at a starting dose of 30 mg daily, whereas ophthalmopathy patients were given high-dose intravenous methylprednisolone. The paper reports TCR Vbeta CDR3 sequencing of 140 or so peripheral blood samples: under 45 ophthalmopathy, approximately 74 hyperthyroidism and 17 progressor patients. What the authors observed across the whole study: Most expanded thyroid clonotypes (frequency above 0.001) were also detected in blood, suggesting blood repertoires may reflect thyroid immune responses. In cross-validation, a model built on a 13 V-J signature told ophthalmopathy apart from stable hyperthyroidism with approximately 90% sensitivity and approximately 81% specificity, and in testing the same model reached 80%/75%. Sample size was not statistically predetermined, and investigators were not blinded to group allocation. In validation, the model predicted progression to ophthalmopathy a median of about 6.8 months before onset, with approximately 68% sensitivity and 72.22% specificity.

The CDR3 measures 12 amino acids from cysteine to phenylalanine. The CDR3 DNA has 36 bases and is translated from base 1. V is cut by 5 bases and J by 5 bases, and the space between the germline ends is 7 bases. The CDR1 and CDR2 encoded by the germline V gene are SGHVS and FQNEAQ. This clonotype showed up many times. The specificity of this receptor is unknown. No much larger clone exists at a distance of one base, and base qualities are not known. The TCR beta CDR3 regions were amplified from the RNA transcripts. A first-round RT-PCR of the TCR CDR3 used the HTBI primer set with the Qiagen OneStep RT-PCR kit. A second multiplex PCR round built the libraries, followed by size selection and purification. Paired-end sequencing of the libraries was performed with 100 bp reads on an Illumina HiSeq2000. As for the original processing: SOAPnuke was used to process the raw data, removing reads that contained adapters or uncalled bases, had a mean Phred below 15, or lacked an exact match to the constant primer or identifier. COPE v1.2.5 was used to merge the high-quality paired reads, and each unique nucleotide sequence was defined as a clonotype. Clonotypes were aligned to IMGT TRBV, TRBD and TRBJ reference segments using MiTCR v1.1. Analysis was restricted to V-J combinations with a frequency above 0.0001, which covered roughly 99% of repertoires. The TCS score was defined as F50 (clonal expansion) divided by E x V (chaos), with BLOSUM62-based TCRdist calculated between CDR3 peptides within each V-J. Welch's t-statistics and random forest reduced roughly 530 V-J features to about 12, which were used in a naive Bayes classifier (R e1071). TCRdb passed the public sequencing reads through fastp at Q25 and MiXCR, retaining productive beta sequences. When rows share a CDR3 protein, they turn into one entry using the most common DNA and genes. V and J calls and clone size were set by TCRdb, not the authors. Within this sample are a few hundred thousand distinct CDR3 sequences, with 15% to 18% of them counted one time only. The biggest ten clones account for around 7% of the sample.

Graves' hyperthyroidism was defined as stable when no progression to ophthalmopathy occurred over 18 months of follow-up. Hyperthyroidism patients were newly diagnosed, with disease duration under 2 months, and aged 18 to 65 years. Exclusion was applied to patients with uncontrolled infections, other autoimmune diseases, pregnancy or lactation. Diagnoses were based on clinical symptoms, serum thyroxine and TRAb, thyroid ultrasound and orbital computed tomography. Ficoll-Paque density gradient centrifugation was used to isolate PBMCs from approximately 10 ml of fresh peripheral blood. Trizol reagent was used to extract total RNA, and RNA quality was then checked on an Agilent 2100 Bioanalyzer.

The sequence joins TRBV7-8 to TRBJ2-1; too little of a D gene remains to name it. This receptor was identified in a woman under 30 with Graves' hyperthyroidism. Sequenced input: blood. CDR3 loop: CASSPGNNEQFF. The sequence in DNA is TGTGCCAGCAGCCCCGGTAACAATGAGCAGTTCTTC.